These 22 T cell receptor beta chains originate from one sample sequenced in a study of type 1 and type 2 diabetes patients. The PCR template was genomic DNA. Multiplex PCR with 30 forward and 13 reverse primers amplified the TCR beta CDR3. TCRdb reprocessed the multiplex PCR reads via MiXCR and lists one record per CDR3 protein. This sample carries about 270,000 distinct CDR3 sequences, 40% to 50% of them seen once, and the ten largest clones take approximately 13%. What was sequenced was peripheral blood mononuclear cells (PBMCs). The receptor set was obtained from a man younger than 30 with type 2 diabetes.

The chain combines TRBV10-3 with TRBJ1-6; the match to TRBD1 covers 7 bases. There are 14 residues in the CDR3. J lost 9 bases, V lost 10 bases, and 12 bases had no gene match. CDR1 and CDR2 (germline): ENHRY, SYGVKD. The CDR3 spells CASRLGTEVSPLHF. The CDR3 nucleotides read TGTGCCAGCAGGCTTGGGACAGAAGTTTCACCCCTCCACTTT.

The CDR3 coding sequence is TGTGCCAGCAGGATCCAGGGGTCTTGGGAGACCCAGTACTTC. Translating it yields CASRIQGSWETQYF. This chain links TRBV27 with TRBJ2-5; D perhaps matches TRBD1 (6 bases). This CDR3 has 14 residues. V was shortened by 6 bases and J by 5 bases, with 16 bases between the two germline ends. Germline lookup yields CDR1 MNHEY and CDR2 SMNVEV (reference sequence).

This clonotype came up a few times. The chain combines TRBV19 with TRBJ1-1; maybe TRBD1 (5 bases). Germline assignment: CDR1 LNHDA and CDR2 SQIVND (reference sequence). V was shortened by 7 bases and J by 6 bases, with 15 bases between the two germline ends. The CDR3 loop spans 13 amino acids. CDR3 nucleotide sequence: TGTGCCAGTACCCAACAGGTATCCGCTGAAGCTTTCTTT. Amino acid sequence: CASTQQVSAEAFF.

The chain links TRBV29-1 to TRBJ1-2, with 8 bases matching TRBD1. This CDR3 has 14 amino acids. The germline V gene has CDR1 SQVTM and CDR2 ANQGSEA. The trim removed 4 bases at V and 4 bases at J, leaving 8 bases unmatched. The chain's CDR3 is CSVVSDRGLYGYTF. The DNA of the CDR3 is TGCAGCGTTGTATCTGACAGGGGCCTCTATGGCTACACCTTC.

The V gene is TRBV2, the J gene TRBJ2-6; D gene unclear. The CDR3 sequence is 13 residues long. The germline V gene has CDR1 SNHLY and CDR2 FYNNEI. Trimming removed 6 bases from V and 2 bases from J, with 5 bases in between. The CDR3: CASSIAGANVLTF. For the CDR3, the DNA is TGTGCCAGCAGCATTGCTGGGGCCAACGTCCTGACTTTC.

This clonotype was counted a few times. The rearrangement links TRBV5-1 to TRBJ1-2; 7 bases match TRBD1. This CDR3 has 14 amino acids. With 0 bases clipped from V and 6 bases from J, the junction kept 5 bases outside the gene matches. Germline lookup yields CDR1 SGHRS and CDR2 YFSETQ. CDR3 region: CASSLEGGGDGYTF. CDR3 sequence (DNA): TGCGCCAGCAGCTTGGAAGGGGGCGGCGATGGCTACACCTTC. The full variable domain, rest sourced from reference TRBV5-1 and TRBJ1-2, is KAGVTQTPRYLIKTRGQQVTLSCSPISGHRSVSWYQQTPGQGLQFLFEYFSETQRNKGNFPGRFSGRQFSNSRSEMNVSTLELGDSALYLCASSLEGGGDGYTFGSGTRLTVV.

J is TRBJ2-5 and V is TRBV6-1; 7 bases match TRBD1. In germline, CDR1 is MNHNS, CDR2 SASEGT. The J segment lost 4 bases and the V segment lost 7 bases, leaving 24 bases of the junction unmatched. This CDR3 region has 19 residues. The CDR3 region is CASTPRRTGGIGMRETQYF. The CDR3 nucleotides read TGTGCCAGCACCCCGCGGCGGACAGGTGGGATAGGGATGCGAGAGACCCAGTACTTC.

V usage is TRBV5-1 and J usage is TRBJ1-1, with D perhaps matching TRBD1 (5 bases). Looked up from germline, CDR1 is SGHRS and CDR2 is YFSETQ. The germline V and J ends were trimmed by 1 base and 3 bases, with 13 bases remaining between them. This CDR3 contains 15 residues. This CDR3 reads CASSLFGTSDTEAFF. The CDR3 DNA sequence: TGCGCCAGCAGCTTGTTCGGGACCTCGGACACTGAAGCTTTCTTT.

Points on this clonotype: Lacking the conserved final phenylalanine or tryptophan, this CDR3 likely reflects a read error. V is TRBV30 and J is TRBJ2-2; TRBD1 matches 7 bases. Germline V gene data show CDR1 as GTSNPN and CDR2 as SVGIG (reference sequence). With 4 bases clipped from V and 13 bases from J, the junction kept 9 bases outside the gene matches. This CDR3 region has 12 residues. The CDR3 coding sequence is TGTGCCTGGAAGGGAAGGACAGGTCGGCTGTTTCTT. As protein: CAWKGRTGRLFL.

The J gene is TRBJ1-2, the V gene TRBV7-2, with D tentatively TRBD1 (5 bases). The CDR3 loop spans 11 amino acids. V was cut by 8 bases and J by 4 bases, with 8 bases left in between. Germline V CDR1 and CDR2: SGHTA, FQGNSA. CDR3 loop: CASGDGYGYTF. The CDR3 DNA sequence: TGTGCCAGCGGGGACGGCTATGGCTACACCTTC.

This clonotype showed up just a few times. This chain uses TRBV10-3 with TRBJ2-1, with a tentative D call TRBD2 (5 bases). CDR1 ENHRY and CDR2 SYGVKD come from the germline V gene. Trimming shortened V by 8 bases and J by 8 bases, and 13 bases separated the two germline ends. The CDR3 has 12 residues. The CDR3 protein is CAIGEGEHEQFF. CDR3 DNA sequence: TGTGCCATCGGAGAGGGCGAGCATGAGCAGTTCTTC.

This clonotype came up many times. The chain has TRBV28 and TRBJ1-6; D remains unclear. Germline V gene lookup returns CDR1 MDHEN and CDR2 SYDVKM. The CDR3 totals 9 residues. Trimming took 4 bases from V and 13 from J, leaving 2 bases between them. DNA for the CDR3: TGTGCCAGCAGTTGGCCCCTCCACTTT. Protein product: CASSWPLHF.

DNA for the CDR3: TGTGCCAGCAGCCAAGAAGGTATAAAACAGTACTTC. Its translation: CASSQEGIKQYF. The chain is built from TRBV3-1 and TRBJ2-7; D gene uncertain. Germline values: CDR1 LGHDT, CDR2 YNNKEL (reference sequence). The CDR3 runs 12 residues. The V gene lost 0 bases and the J gene lost 10 bases, with 10 bases spanning the gap.

The chain is built from TRBV6-5 and TRBJ2-7; D is undetermined. Germline V gene sequence: CDR1 MNHEY, CDR2 SVGAGI. This CDR3 contains 16 residues. V was pared by 2 bases and J by 0 bases, with 14 bases between. The CDR3 bases are TGTGCCAGCAGTTACACTAAGAGTGCCTCCTCCTACGAGCAGTACTTC. It encodes CASSYTKSASSYEQYF.

This chain uses TRBV27 with TRBJ1-1; no clear D. The germline V and J ends were trimmed by 2 bases and 2 bases, with 9 bases remaining between them. Germline V gene data show CDR1 as MNHEY and CDR2 as SMNVEV (reference sequence). The CDR3 contains 14 residues. This CDR3 is CASSLNGPNTEAFF. CDR3 nucleotides: TGTGCCAGCAGTTTAAATGGGCCAAACACTGAAGCTTTCTTT.

This rearrangement joins TRBV6-6 to TRBJ2-2, with TRBD2 matching over 7 bases. V lost 0 bases and J lost 3; bases outside the gene matches: 7. This CDR3 has 17 amino acids. The V gene's germline CDR1 is MNHNY and CDR2 SVGAGI (reference sequence). In nucleotides, the CDR3 is TGTGCCAGCAGTTACTCGTTAACTGCGGGAGACACCGGGGAGCTGTTTTTT. Encoded protein: CASSYSLTAGDTGELFF.

This clonotype has just one count. V usage is TRBV7-2 and J usage is TRBJ2-7, with 8 bases matching TRBD1. In germline, CDR1 is SGHTA, CDR2 FQGNSA. V trimming: 7 bases; J trimming: 3 bases; junction bases outside the gene matches: 11. This CDR3 has 15 amino acids. The CDR3 DNA sequence: TGTGCCAGCAAGCATAAAGGACAGGGAGGCTACGAGCAGTACTTC. Protein product: CASKHKGQGGYEQYF.

With regard to this clonotype: This clone may be a read error of a much larger clone one base away. V gene TRBV12-3 or TRBV12-4 combines with J gene TRBJ2-5; tentatively, D is TRBD1 or TRBD2 (5 bases each). Trimming took 5 bases from V and 4 from J, leaving 17 bases between them. The CDR3 totals 15 residues. Written as DNA, the CDR3 is TGTGCCAGCAGTGAGTGCCCGGGGACGGGAGAGACCCAGTACTTC. Protein product: CASSECPGTGETQYF.

This clonotype appeared a single time. The chain links TRBV5-1 to TRBJ1-2; tentative D call: TRBD1 (6 bases). In germline, CDR1 is SGHRS, CDR2 YFSETQ. This CDR3 region has 13 residues. Trimming pared 4 bases from V and 6 bases from J, leaving 13 bases between. CDR3 in DNA: TGCGCCAGCAGCCCGAACAGGGTCGATGGCTACACCTTC. Its translation: CASSPNRVDGYTF.

This clonotype was seen a few times. This chain links TRBV7-3 with TRBJ2-1, with a tentative D call TRBD1 (5 bases). Trimming removed 5 bases from V and 7 bases from J, with 27 bases in between. The CDR3 is made up of 18 amino acids. Germline lookup yields CDR1 SGHTA and CDR2 FQGTGA. The CDR3 nucleotides are TGTGCCAGCAGCGCCGATTCTACGGGTCAGGGTTGGTATAATGAGCAGTTCTTC. Its protein product is CASSADSTGQGWYNEQFF.

This clonotype was counted only a few times. V is TRBV20-1 and J is TRBJ2-7; 8 nucleotides line up with TRBD2. CDR1 is DFQATT and CDR2 is SNEGSKA in the germline V gene (reference sequence). The CDR3 runs 15 residues. The trim removed 6 bases at V and 0 bases at J, leaving 10 bases unmatched. The chain's CDR3 is CSAPGPGGHSYEQYF. CDR3 sequence (DNA): TGCAGTGCCCCGGGCCCGGGAGGGCACTCCTACGAGCAGTACTTC.

V and J are TRBV30 and TRBJ1-1; D remains unclear. CDR3 length: 13 residues. The V end lost 2 bases, the J end lost 1 base, and 8 bases lay between the germline ends. Looked up from germline, CDR1 is GTSNPN and CDR2 is SVGIG (reference sequence). CDR3 bases: TGTGCCTGGAGTAGATCAGAGAACACTGAAGCTTTCTTT. Translated, it gives CAWSRSENTEAFF. Together with reference TRBV30 and TRBJ1-1, the CDR3 gives the full variable domain: SQTIHQWPATLVQPVGSPLSLECTVEGTSNPNLYWYRQAAGRGLQLLFYSVGIGQISSEVPQNLSASRPQDRQFILSSKKLLLSDSGFYLCAWSRSENTEAFFGQGTRLTVV.